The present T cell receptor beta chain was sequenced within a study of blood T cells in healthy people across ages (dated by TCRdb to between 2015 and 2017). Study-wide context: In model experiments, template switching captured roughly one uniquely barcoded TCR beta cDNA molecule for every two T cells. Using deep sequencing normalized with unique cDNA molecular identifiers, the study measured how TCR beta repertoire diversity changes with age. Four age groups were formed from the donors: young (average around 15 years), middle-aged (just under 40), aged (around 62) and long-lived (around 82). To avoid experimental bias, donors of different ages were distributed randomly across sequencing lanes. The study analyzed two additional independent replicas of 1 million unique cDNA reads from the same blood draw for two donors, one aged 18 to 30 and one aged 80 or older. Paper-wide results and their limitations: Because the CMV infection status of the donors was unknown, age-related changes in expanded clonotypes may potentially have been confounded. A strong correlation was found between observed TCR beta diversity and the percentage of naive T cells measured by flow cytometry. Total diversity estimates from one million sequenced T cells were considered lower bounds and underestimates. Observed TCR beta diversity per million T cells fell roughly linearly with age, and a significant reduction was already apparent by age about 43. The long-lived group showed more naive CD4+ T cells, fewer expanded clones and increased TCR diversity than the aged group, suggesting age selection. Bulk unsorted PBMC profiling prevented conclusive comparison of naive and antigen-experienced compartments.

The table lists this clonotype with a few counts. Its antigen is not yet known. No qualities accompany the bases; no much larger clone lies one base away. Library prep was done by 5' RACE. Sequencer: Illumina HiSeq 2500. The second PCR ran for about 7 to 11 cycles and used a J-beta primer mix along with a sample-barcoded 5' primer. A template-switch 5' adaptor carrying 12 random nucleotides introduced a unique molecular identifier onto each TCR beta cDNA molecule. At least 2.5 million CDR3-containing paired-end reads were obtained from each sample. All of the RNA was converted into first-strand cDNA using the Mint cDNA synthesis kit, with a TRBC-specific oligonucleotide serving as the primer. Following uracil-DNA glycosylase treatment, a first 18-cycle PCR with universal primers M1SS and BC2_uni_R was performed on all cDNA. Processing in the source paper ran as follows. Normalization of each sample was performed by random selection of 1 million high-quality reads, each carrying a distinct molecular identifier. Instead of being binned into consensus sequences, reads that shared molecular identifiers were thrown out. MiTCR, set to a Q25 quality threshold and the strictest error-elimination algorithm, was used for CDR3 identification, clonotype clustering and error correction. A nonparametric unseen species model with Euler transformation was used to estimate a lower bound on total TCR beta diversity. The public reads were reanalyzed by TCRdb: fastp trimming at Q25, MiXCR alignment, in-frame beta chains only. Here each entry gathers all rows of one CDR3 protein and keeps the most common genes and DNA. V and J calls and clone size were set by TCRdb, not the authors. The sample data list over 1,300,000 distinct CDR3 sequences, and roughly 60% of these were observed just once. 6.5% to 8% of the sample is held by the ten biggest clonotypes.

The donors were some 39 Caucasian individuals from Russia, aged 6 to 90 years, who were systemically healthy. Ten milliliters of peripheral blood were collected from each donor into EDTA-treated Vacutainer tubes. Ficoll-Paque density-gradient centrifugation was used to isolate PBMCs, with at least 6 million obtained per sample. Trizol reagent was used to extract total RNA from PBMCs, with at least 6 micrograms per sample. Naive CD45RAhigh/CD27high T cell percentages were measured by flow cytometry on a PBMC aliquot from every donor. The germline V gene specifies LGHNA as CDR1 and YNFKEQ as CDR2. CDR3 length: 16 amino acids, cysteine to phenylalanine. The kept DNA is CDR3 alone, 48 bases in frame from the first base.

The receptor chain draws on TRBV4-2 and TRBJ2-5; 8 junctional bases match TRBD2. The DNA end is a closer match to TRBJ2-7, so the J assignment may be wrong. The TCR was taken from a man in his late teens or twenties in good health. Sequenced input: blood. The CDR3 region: CASSREPGGIDYEQYF. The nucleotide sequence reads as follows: TGTGCCAGCAGCCGAGAACCGGGAGGGATAGACTACGAGCAGTACTTC.